The T cell receptor beta chain under discussion was sequenced for a study of blood T cells in healthy people across ages. Peripheral blood was drawn, about 10 milliliters per donor. The authors extracted at least 6 micrograms of total RNA per sample. Germline lookup yields CDR1 SGHAT and CDR2 FQNNGV. Trimming removed 2 bases from V and 4 bases from J, with 22 bases in between. The CDR3 runs to 18 residues. Sample-barcoded 5' priming and a J-beta primer mix drove a second PCR of about 7 to 11 cycles. Tagging of each cDNA molecule was performed by a template-switch adaptor with 12 random nucleotides. From the 5' RACE reads, TCRdb called clonotypes with MiXCR, one entry per CDR3 protein. The data hold 1,100,000 or so distinct CDR3 sequences, with around 45% observed a single time. Findings of the study overall: The study could not conclusively compare naive and antigen-experienced cells, given its unsorted PBMCs.

As regards this clonotype: Its antigen is still unknown.

The J gene is TRBJ2-3, the V gene TRBV11-2, with D possibly being TRBD1 or TRBD2 (5 bases each). The origin of this receptor is an older woman in good health. The specimen was blood. The CDR3 DNA reads as TGTGCCAGCAGCTTACGTGTTAAGGGAGTTATGGGGGCAGATACGCAGTATTTT. Translating it yields CASSLRVKGVMGADTQYF.